This T cell receptor beta chain was documented in a study of T cell clusters in autoimmune cytopenias. Germline loops: CDR1 LNHDA, CDR2 SQIVND (reference sequence). The CDR3 is made up of 16 amino acids. Roughly 38,000 genome equivalents of blood DNA were amplified for TRB. Points from the study as a whole: A dominant lymphoma-associated repertoire apparently masked the cluster-lack signature in secondary cytopenia versus chronic lymphocytic leukemia. TRB repertoire shifts in secondary cytopenia and chronic lymphocytic leukemia mostly reflected lymphoma, not autoimmunity. Active autoimmune hepatitis patients had about 3.3-fold fewer exclusive TRB clusters than healthy donors.

A word on this clonotype: Its cognate antigen is unknown.

TRB rearrangements were amplified by touch-down multiplex PCR with mixed TRB-A/B primers. From the multiplex PCR reads, TCRdb lists one entry per CDR3 protein and no DNA. This table lists about 15,000 distinct CDR3 sequences. The chain carries TRBV19 and TRBJ2-5; TCRdb's D call, TRBD1, is unchecked because there is no DNA. The sequenced sample was peripheral blood. The receptor was derived from a human donor with an autoimmune cytopenia or autoimmune hepatitis (not recorded which). The CDR3 sequence: CASSTGTGNFQETQYF. The whole variable domain, filled in from reference TRBV19 and TRBJ2-5, reads DGGITQSPKYLFRKEGQNVTLSCEQNLNHDAMYWYRQDPGQGLRLIYYSQIVNDFQKGDIAEGYSVSREKKESFPLTVTSAQKNPTAFYLCASSTGTGNFQETQYFGPGTRLLVL.